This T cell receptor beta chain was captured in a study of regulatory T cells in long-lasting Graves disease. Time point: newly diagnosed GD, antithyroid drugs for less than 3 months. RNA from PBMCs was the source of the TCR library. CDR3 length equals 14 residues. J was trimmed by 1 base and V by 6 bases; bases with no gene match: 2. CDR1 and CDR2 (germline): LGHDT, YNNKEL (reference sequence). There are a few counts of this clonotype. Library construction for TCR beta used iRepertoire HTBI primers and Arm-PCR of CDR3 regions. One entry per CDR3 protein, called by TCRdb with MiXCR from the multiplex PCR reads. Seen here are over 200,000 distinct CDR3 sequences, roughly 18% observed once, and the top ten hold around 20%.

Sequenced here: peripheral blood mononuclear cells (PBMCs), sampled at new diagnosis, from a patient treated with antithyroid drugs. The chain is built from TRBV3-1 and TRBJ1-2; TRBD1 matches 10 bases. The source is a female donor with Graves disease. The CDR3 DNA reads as TGTGCCAGCAGGGGACAGGGGATTAACTATGGCTACACCTTC. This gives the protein CASRGQGINYGYTF.